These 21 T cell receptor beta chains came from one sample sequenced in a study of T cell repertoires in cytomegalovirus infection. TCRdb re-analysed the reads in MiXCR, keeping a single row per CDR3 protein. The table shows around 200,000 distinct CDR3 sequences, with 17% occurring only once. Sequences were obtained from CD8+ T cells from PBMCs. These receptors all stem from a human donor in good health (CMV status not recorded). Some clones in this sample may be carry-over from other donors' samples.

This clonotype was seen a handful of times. The CDR3 region is CASSQAYSGEGNNEQFF. CDR3 nucleotides: TGCGCCAGCAGCCAAGCCTATTCCGGAGAGGGCAACAATGAGCAGTTCTTC. This sequence joins TRBV4-1 and TRBJ2-1; D is possibly TRBD2 (5 bases). The CDR3 extends over 17 amino acids. V lost 1 base and J 5 bases, leaving 18 bases between the germline ends. The V gene's germline CDR1 is MGHRA and CDR2 YSYEKL.

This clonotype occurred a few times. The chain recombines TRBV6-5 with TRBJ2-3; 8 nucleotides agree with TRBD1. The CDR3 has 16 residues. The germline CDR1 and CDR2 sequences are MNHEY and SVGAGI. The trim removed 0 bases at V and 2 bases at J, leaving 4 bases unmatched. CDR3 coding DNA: TGTGCCAGCAGTTACTCCGGGACAGGTCACACAGATACGCAGTATTTT. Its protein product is CASSYSGTGHTDTQYF.

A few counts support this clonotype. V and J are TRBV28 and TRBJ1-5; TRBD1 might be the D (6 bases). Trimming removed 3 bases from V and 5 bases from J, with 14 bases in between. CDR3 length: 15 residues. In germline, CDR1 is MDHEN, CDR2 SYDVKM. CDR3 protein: CASSLGGDTYQPQHF. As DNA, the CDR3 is TGTGCCAGCAGTTTGGGGGGGGACACCTATCAGCCCCAGCATTTT. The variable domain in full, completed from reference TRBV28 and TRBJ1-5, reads DVKVTQSSRYLVKRTGEKVFLECVQDMDHENMFWYRQDPGLGLRLIYFSYDVKMKEKGDIPEGYSVSREKKERFSLILESASTNQTSMYLCASSLGGDTYQPQHFGDGTRLSIL.

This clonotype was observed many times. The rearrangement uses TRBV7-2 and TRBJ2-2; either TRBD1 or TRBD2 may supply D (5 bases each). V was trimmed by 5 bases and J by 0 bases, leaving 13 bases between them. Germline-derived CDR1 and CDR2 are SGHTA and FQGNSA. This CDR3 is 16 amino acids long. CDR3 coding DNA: TGTGCCAGCAGCCCAGGGACGGCCTCGAACACCGGGGAGCTGTTTTTT. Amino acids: CASSPGTASNTGELFF. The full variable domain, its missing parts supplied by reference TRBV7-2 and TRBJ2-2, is GAGVSQSPSNKVTEKGKDVELRCDPISGHTALYWYRQSLGQGLEFLIYFQGNSAPDKSGLPSDRFSAERTGGSVSTLTIQRTQQEDSAVYLCASSPGTASNTGELFFGEGSRLTVL.

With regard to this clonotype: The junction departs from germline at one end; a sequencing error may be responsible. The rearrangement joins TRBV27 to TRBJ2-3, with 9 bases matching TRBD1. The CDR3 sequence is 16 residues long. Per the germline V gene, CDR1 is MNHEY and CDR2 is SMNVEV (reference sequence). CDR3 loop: CASSTTGGGYTNTQYF. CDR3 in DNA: TGTGCCAGCAGTACAACAGGGGGCGGGTACACAAATACGCAGTATTTT.

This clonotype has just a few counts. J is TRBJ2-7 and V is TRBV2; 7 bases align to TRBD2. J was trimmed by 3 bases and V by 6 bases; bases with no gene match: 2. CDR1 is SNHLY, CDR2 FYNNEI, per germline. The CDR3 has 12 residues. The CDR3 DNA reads TGTGCCAGCAGGGGGAGGGTCTACGAGCAGTACTTC. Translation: CASRGRVYEQYF.

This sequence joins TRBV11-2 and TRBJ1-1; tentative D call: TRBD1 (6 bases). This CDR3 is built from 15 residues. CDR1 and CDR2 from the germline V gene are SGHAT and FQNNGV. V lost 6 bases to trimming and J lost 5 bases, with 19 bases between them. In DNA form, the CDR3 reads TGTGCCAGCAGTCCCCCGGGGGGGGCAAGGACTGAAGCTTTCTTT. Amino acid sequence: CASSPPGGARTEAFF.

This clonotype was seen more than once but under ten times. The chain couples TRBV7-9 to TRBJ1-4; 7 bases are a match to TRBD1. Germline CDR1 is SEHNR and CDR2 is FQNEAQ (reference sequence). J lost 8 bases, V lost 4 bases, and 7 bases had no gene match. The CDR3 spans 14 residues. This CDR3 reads CASSSRQGGEKLFF. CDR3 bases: TGTGCCAGCAGCTCCCGACAGGGAGGGGAAAAACTGTTTTTT.

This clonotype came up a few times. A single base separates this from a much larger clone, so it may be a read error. CDR3 nucleotides: TGTGCCAGCAGCTTAGCGACCCTCTTGGACAGGTCTATCTATGGCTACACCTTC. Translation: CASSLATLLDRSIYGYTF. This chain connects TRBV7-2 to TRBJ1-2; 7 nucleotides align to TRBD1. In germline, CDR1 is SGHTA, CDR2 FQGNSA. J gave up 4 bases and V 0 bases, and 14 bases lay outside the gene matches. This CDR3 has 18 amino acids.

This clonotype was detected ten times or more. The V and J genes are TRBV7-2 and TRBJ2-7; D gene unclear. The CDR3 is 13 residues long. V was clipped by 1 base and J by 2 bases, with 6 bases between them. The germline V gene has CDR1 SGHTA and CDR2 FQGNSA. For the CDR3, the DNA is TGTGCCAGCAGCTTAGAACTTCCCTACGAGCAGTACTTC. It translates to CASSLELPYEQYF.

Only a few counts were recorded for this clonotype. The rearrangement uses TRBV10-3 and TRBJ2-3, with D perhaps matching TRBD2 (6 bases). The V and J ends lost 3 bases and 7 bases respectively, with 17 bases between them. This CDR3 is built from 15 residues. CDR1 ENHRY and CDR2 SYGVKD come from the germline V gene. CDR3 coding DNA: TGTGCCATCAGTGAACCGGGACTCCTTGAGTATACGCAGTATTTT. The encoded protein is CAISEPGLLEYTQYF.

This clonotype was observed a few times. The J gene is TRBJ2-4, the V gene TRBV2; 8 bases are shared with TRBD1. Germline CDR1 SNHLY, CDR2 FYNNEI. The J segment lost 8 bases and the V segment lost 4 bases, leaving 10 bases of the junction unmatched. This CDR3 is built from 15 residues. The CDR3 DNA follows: TGTGCCAGCAGTGGGATCGACAGGGGATGGCACATTCAGTACTTC. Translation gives CASSGIDRGWHIQYF. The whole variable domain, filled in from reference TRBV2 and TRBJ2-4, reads EPEVTQTPSHQVTQMGQEVILRCVPISNHLYFYWYRQILGQKVEFLVSFYNNEISEKSEIFDDQFSVERPDGSNFTLKIRSTKLEDSAMYFCASSGIDRGWHIQYFGAGTRLSVL.

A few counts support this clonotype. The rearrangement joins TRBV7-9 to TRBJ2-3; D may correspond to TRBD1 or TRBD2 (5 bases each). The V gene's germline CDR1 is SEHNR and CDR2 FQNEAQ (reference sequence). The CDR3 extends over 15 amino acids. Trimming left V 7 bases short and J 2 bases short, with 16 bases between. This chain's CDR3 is CASTYGTGNTDTQYF. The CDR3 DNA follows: TGTGCCAGCACCTACGGGACGGGTAACACAGATACGCAGTATTTT.

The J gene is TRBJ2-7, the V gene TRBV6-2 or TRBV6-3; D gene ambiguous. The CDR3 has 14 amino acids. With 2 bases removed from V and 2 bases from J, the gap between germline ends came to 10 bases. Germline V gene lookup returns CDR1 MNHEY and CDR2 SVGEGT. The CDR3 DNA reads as TGTGCCAGCAGTTACAGAAAAGTTCCCTACGAGCAGTACTTC. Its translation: CASSYRKVPYEQYF.

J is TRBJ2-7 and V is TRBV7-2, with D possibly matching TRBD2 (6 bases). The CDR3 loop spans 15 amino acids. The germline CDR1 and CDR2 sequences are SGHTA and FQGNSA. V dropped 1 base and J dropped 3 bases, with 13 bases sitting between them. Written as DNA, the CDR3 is TGTGCCAGCAGCTTAGACGCCGGGGGTGGCTACGAGCAGTACTTC. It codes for CASSLDAGGGYEQYF.

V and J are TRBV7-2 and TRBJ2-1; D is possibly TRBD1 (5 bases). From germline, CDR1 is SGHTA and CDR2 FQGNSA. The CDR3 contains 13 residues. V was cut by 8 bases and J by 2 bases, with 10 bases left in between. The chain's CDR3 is CASLGRAYNEQFF. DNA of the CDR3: TGTGCCAGCTTGGGCAGGGCCTACAATGAGCAGTTCTTC.

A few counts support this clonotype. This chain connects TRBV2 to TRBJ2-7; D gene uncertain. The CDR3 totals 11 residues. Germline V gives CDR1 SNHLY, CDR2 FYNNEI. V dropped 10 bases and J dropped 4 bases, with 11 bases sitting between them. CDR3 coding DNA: TGTGCCACCCGTGGATGGTACGAGCAGTACTTC. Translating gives CATRGWYEQYF.

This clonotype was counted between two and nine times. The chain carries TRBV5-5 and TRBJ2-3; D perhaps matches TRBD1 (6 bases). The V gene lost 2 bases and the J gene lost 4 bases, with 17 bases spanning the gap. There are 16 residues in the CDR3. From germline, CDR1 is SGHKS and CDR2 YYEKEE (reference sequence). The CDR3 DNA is TGTGCCAGCAGCTTCTCGTACAGGGAAGGACCAGATACGCAGTATTTT. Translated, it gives CASSFSYREGPDTQYF.

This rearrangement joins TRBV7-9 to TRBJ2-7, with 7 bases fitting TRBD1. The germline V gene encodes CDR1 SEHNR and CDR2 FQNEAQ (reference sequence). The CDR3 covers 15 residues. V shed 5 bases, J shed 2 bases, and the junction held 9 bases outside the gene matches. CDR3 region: CASSLGTASAYEQYF. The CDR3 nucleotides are TGTGCCAGCAGCCTCGGGACAGCGAGTGCCTACGAGCAGTACTTC. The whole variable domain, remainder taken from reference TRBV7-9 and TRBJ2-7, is DTGVSQNPRHKITKRGQNVTFRCDPISEHNRLYWYRQTLGQGPEFLTYFQNEAQLEKSRLLSDRFSAERPKGSFSTLEIQRTEQGDSAMYLCASSLGTASAYEQYFGPGTRLTVT.

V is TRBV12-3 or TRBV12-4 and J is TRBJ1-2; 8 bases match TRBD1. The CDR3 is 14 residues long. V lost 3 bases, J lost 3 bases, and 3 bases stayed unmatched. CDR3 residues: CASSFSGGDYGYTF. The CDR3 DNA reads TGTGCCAGCAGTTTTTCAGGGGGCGACTATGGCTACACCTTC.

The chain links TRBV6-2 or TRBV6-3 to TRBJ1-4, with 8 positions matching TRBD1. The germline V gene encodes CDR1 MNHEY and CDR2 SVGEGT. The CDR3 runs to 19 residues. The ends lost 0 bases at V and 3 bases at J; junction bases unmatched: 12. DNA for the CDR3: TGTGCCAGCAGTTACTCGACGACAGGGGTACCAAGAGCTAATGAAAAACTGTTTTTT. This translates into CASSYSTTGVPRANEKLFF.